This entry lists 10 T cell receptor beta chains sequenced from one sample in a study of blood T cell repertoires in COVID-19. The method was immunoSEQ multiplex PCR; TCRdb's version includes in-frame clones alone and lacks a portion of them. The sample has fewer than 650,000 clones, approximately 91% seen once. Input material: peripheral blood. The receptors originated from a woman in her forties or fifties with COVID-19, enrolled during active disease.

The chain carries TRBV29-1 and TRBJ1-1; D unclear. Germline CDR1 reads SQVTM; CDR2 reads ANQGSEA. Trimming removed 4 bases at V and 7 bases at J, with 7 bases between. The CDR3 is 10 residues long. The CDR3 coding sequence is TGCAGCGTTGTGGAGGTTGAAGCTTTCTTT. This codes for CSVVEVEAFF.

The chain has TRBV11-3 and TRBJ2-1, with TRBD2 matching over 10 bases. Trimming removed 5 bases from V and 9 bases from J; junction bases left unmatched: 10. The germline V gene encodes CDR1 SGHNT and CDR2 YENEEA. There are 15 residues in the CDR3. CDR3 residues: CASSPGTSAAREQFF. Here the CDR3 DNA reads TGTGCCAGCAGCCCCGGGACTAGCGCGGCCCGTGAGCAGTTCTTC.

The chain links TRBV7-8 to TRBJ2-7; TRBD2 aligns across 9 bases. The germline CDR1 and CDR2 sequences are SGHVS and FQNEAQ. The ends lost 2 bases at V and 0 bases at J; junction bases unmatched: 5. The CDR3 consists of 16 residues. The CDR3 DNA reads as TGTGCCAGCAGCTTACCAGCGGGGGGCCTCTCCTACGAGCAGTACTTC. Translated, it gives CASSLPAGGLSYEQYF.

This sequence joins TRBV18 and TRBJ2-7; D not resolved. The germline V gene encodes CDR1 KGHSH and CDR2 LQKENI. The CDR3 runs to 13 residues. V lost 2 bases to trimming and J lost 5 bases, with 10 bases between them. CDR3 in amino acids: CASSPRQADEQYF. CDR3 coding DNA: TGTGCCAGCTCACCAAGGCAGGCCGACGAGCAGTACTTC.

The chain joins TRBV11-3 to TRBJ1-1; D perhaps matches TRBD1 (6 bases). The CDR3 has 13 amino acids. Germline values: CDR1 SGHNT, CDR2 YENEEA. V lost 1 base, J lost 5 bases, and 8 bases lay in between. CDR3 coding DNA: TGTGCCAGCAGCTTAGGGGGGACAACTGAAGCTTTCTTT. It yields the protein CASSLGGTTEAFF. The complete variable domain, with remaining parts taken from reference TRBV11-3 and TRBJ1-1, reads EAGVVQSPRYKIIEKKQPVAFWCNPISGHNTLYWYLQNLGQGPELLIRYENEEAVDDSQLPKDRFSAERLKGVDSTLKIQPAELGDSAVYLCASSLGGTTEAFFGQGTRLTVV.

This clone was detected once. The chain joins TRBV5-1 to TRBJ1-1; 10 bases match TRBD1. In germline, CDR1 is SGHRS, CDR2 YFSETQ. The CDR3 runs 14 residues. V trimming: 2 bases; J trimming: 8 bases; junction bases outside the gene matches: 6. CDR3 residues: CASSLDRGRWEAFF. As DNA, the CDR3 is TGCGCCAGCAGCTTAGACAGGGGGCGATGGGAAGCTTTCTTT.

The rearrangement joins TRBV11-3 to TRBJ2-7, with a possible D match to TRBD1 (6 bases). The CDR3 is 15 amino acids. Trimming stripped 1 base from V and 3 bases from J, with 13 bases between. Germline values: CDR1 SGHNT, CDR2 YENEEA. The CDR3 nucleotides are TGTGCCAGCAGCTTAGCTTACCAGGGGAACTACGAGCAGTACTTC. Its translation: CASSLAYQGNYEQYF.

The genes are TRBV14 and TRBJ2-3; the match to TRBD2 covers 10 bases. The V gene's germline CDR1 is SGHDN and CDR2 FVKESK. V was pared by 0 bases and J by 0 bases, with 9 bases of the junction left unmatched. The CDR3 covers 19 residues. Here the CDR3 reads CASSQDPSLAGVSTDTQYF. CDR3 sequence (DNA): TGTGCCAGCAGCCAAGACCCGAGCCTAGCGGGGGTTAGCACAGATACGCAGTATTTT.

CDR3: CAWSSPGSNTEAFF. In DNA, the CDR3 is TGTGCCTGGAGCTCTCCCGGTTCGAACACTGAAGCTTTCTTT. This rearrangement joins TRBV30 to TRBJ1-1; D unclear. The ends were cut back, 3 bases at V and 1 base at J, with 12 bases in the middle. The germline V gene encodes CDR1 GTSNPN and CDR2 SVGIG (reference sequence). CDR3 length: 14 amino acids.

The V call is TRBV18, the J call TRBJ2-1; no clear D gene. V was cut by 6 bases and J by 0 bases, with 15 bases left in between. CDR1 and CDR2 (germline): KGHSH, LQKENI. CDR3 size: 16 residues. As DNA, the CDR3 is TGTGCCAGCTCGCTACGACAAGCAAGCTCCTACAATGAGCAGTTCTTC. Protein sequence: CASSLRQASSYNEQFF. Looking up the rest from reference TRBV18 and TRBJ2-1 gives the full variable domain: NAGVMQNPRHLVRRRGQEARLRCSPMKGHSHVYWYRQLPEEGLKFMVYLQKENIIDESGMPKERFSAEFPKEGPSILRIQQVVRGDSAAYFCASSLRQASSYNEQFFGPGTRLTVL.